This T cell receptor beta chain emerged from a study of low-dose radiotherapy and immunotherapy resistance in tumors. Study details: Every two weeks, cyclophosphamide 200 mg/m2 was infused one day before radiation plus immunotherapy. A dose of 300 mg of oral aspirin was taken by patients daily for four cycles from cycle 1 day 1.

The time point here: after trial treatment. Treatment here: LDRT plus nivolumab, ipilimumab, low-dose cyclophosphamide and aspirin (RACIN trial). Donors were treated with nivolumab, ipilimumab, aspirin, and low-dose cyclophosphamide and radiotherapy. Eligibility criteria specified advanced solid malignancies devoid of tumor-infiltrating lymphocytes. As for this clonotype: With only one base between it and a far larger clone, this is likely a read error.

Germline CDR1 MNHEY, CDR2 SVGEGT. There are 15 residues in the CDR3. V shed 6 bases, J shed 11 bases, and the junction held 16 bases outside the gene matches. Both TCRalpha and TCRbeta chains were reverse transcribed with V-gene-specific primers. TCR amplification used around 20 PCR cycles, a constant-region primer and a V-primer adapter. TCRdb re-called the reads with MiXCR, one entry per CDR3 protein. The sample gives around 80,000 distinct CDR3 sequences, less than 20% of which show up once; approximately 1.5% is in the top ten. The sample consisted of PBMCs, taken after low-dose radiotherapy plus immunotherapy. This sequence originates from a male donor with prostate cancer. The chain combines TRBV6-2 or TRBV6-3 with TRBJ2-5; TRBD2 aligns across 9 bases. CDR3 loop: CASSPTSGTYNEQYF. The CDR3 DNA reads TGTGCCAGCAGCCCGACTAGCGGAACCTACAATGAGCAGTACTTC.